This T cell receptor delta chain was recovered during a study of gamma-delta chains in newborns, infants, children. Study-wide context: Innate gammadelta T cells reportedly expand polyclonally right after birth, driven by microbial exposure, per the title.

As to this clone: TCRdb's protein, taken from a much larger clone, differs from this DNA's translation at residue 4, likely owing to a read error; the protein displayed comes from the DNA.

Per germline, CDR1 GEAIGNYY and CDR2 EKD. This CDR3 spans 19 amino acids. TCRdb used CATT to re-call clones from the reads. The sample holds 5,500 to 6,500 delta-chain clones, approximately 1.8% seen once. The sample comprised blood. The V call is TRDV2, the J call TRDJ3; 11 nucleotides align to TRDD3. The sequence was collected from a child who was a newborn, infant or young child, either healthy, febrile or measles-vaccinated (not recorded which). The CDR3 loop reads CACNTVLLGDIWDTRQMFF. The CDR3 DNA is TGTGCCTGTAACACCGTTTTACTGGGGGATATTTGGGACACCCGACAGATGTTTTTC.